The sequence of this TCR beta chain was determined in a study of shared clonotypes between healthy human individuals. Study overall: The donor pool was made up of a couple of women and three men aged 18 to 49. Regarding the study as a whole: Larger estimated richness was generally recorded for naive subsets relative to memory subsets. Naive CD4 clonotypes were shared across a handful of donors at roughly 5%.

CDR3 size: 17 residues. The germline gives CDR1 SGHRS, CDR2 YFSETQ. The V gene end was trimmed by 4 bases and the J gene end by 2 bases; junction bases not matched to a gene: 12. As regards this clone: What it recognizes is unknown.

200 to 250 ng DNA, tens of thousands of T cell genomes, went into each sorted-subset replicate PCR. Libraries were prepared by immunoSEQ multiplex PCR; TCRdb keeps only in-frame clonotypes and omits some of them. The data show more than 2,000,000 clones, 85% to 95% seen once. This TCR was recovered from a man between 18 and 29 years old in good health. Some clones in this sample may be carry-over from other donors' samples. The rearrangement joins TRBV5-1 to TRBJ2-3; 8 nucleotides agree with TRBD1. Sequenced material: naive CD4+ T cells from PBMCs. The subset is: CD45RA+ positively selected. CDR3 region: CASSLRQGTTNTDTQYF. DNA of the CDR3: TGCGCCAGCAGCCTACGACAGGGGACGACGAACACAGATACGCAGTATTTT.